The next 5 T cell receptor beta chains were all read from a single sample in a study of blood T cell repertoires in COVID-19. The protocol was immunoSEQ multiplex PCR, while the TCRdb copy is restricted to in-frame clones and leaves out a portion. The sample gives around 29,000 clones, around nine tenths of which show up once; 4.5% to 7.5% is in the top ten. Sequencing input: peripheral blood. These receptor sequences come from a human donor in a cohort sampled during active COVID-19.

The chain has TRBV3-1 (or the pseudogene TRBV3-2) and TRBJ2-7; D possibly corresponds to TRBD2 (6 bases). Germline CDR1 LGHDT, CDR2 YNNKEL (reference sequence). The CDR3 consists of 16 residues. V was trimmed by 1 base and J by 4 bases, leaving 17 bases between them. The CDR3 here is CASSQGFRGSSYEQYF. CDR3 DNA sequence: TGTGCCAGCAGCCAAGGATTTCGGGGGTCTTCGTACGAGCAGTACTTC.

In this sample, this clone turned up a few times. The chain carries TRBV4-1 and TRBJ2-3, with D tentatively TRBD2 (6 bases). The CDR3 sequence is 13 residues long. CDR1 is MGHRA, CDR2 YSYEKL, per germline. Trimming stripped 1 base from V and 8 bases from J, with 10 bases between. CDR3 sequence reads: CASSQVLGGTQYF. CDR3 sequence (DNA): TGCGCCAGCAGCCAAGTGTTGGGGGGTACGCAGTATTTT.

CDR3 coding DNA: TGTGCCAGCAGCACAGGGGGCTTGGAAGCTTTCTTT. Protein sequence: CASSTGGLEAFF. J is TRBJ1-1 and V is TRBV12-3 or TRBV12-4; 9 nucleotides match TRBD1. The CDR3 length is 12 residues. With 6 bases clipped from V and 8 bases from J, the junction kept 4 bases outside the gene matches.

This chain uses TRBV10-2 with TRBJ1-1; possible D gene TRBD1, 5 bases. V gave up 7 bases and J gave up 4 bases, with 13 bases separating them. The CDR3 is made up of 13 amino acids. Per germline, CDR1 WSHSY and CDR2 SAAADI. CDR3 nucleotides: TGCGCCAGCACCAGACCGGGACTCACTGAAGCTTTCTTT. Its translation: CASTRPGLTEAFF.

V and J are TRBV12-3 or TRBV12-4 and TRBJ2-2; the match to TRBD2 covers 7 bases. This CDR3 region has 12 residues. V dropped 5 bases and J dropped 6; count of bases not matched to a gene: 0. The CDR3 spells CASSGGAGELFF. In nucleotides, the CDR3 is TGTGCCAGCAGTGGGGGGGCCGGGGAGCTGTTTTTT.